One sample yielded the 6 T cell receptor beta chains listed below, sequenced in a study of blood T cell repertoires in COVID-19 (dated by TCRdb to the early 2020s). The library relied on the immunoSEQ multiplex PCR assay. Entries here come from immuneACCESS through TCRdb and include only in-frame sequences with V and J called. Some clones fail to appear in such tables; in the studies checked, an unresolved V gene covers under half of the shortfall, and the cause of the remainder is unknown. The sample data list roughly 320,000 clones, and 85% to 90% of these were observed just once. The ten largest clonotypes hold roughly 4.5% of the sample. The sequenced sample consisted of PBMCs or T cells enriched from blood (not recorded which). Receptor source: a man aged 25 to 45 who had recovered from COVID-19.

This clone was seen more than once but under ten times. The chain uses TRBV10-3 and TRBJ1-5; D not resolved. V was shortened by 11 bases and J by 0 bases, with 11 bases between the two germline ends. Germline V CDR1 and CDR2: ENHRY, SYGVKD. The CDR3 consists of 13 residues. Written as DNA, the CDR3 is TGTGCCTCCTCCGAGGCTAGCAATCAGCCCCAGCATTTT. It yields the protein CASSEASNQPQHF.

The chain joins TRBV4-1 to TRBJ2-5; D remains unclear. Germline V gives CDR1 MGHRA, CDR2 YSYEKL. V was trimmed by 4 bases and J by 5 bases, leaving 8 bases between them. This CDR3 has 12 amino acids. The CDR3: CASSPGRETQYF. DNA for the CDR3: TGCGCCAGCAGCCCTGGCAGGGAGACCCAGTACTTC.

V usage is TRBV4-1 and J usage is TRBJ2-3; the D gene is possibly TRBD1 (6 bases). Germline values: CDR1 MGHRA, CDR2 YSYEKL. This CDR3 is built from 12 residues. V was cut by 6 bases and J by 4 bases, with 8 bases left in between. Here the CDR3 DNA reads TGCGCCAGCAGGGACAGATCAGATACGCAGTATTTT. Protein: CASRDRSDTQYF.

V gene TRBV5-8 combines with J gene TRBJ2-1; 11 bases are a match to TRBD1. The germline CDR1 and CDR2 sequences are SGHTS and YDEGEE. The CDR3 has 14 residues. The trim removed 4 bases at V and 9 bases at J, leaving 6 bases unmatched. The DNA of the CDR3 is TGTGCCAGCAGCCCTGGACAGGGGGCCAGTGAGCAGTTCTTC. This encodes CASSPGQGASEQFF.

The rearrangement links TRBV11-2 to TRBJ1-2, with a weak D call TRBD1 (6 bases). CDR3 size: 16 residues. Germline V lookup: CDR1 SGHAT, CDR2 FQNNGV. The V end lost 2 bases, the J end lost 4 bases, and 17 bases lay between the germline ends. The CDR3 coding sequence is TGTGCCAGCAGCTTACGGGGGGCAGGGTTGCCCTATGGCTACACCTTC. As protein: CASSLRGAGLPYGYTF.

The chain joins TRBV5-1 to TRBJ2-2; 10 positions agree with TRBD1. J lost 3 bases, V lost 6 bases, and 5 bases had no gene match. Germline assignment: CDR1 SGHRS and CDR2 YFSETQ. The CDR3 is 15 residues long. The CDR3 loop reads CASTWTGGHTGELFF. CDR3 bases: TGCGCCAGCACCTGGACAGGGGGTCACACCGGGGAGCTGTTTTTT.